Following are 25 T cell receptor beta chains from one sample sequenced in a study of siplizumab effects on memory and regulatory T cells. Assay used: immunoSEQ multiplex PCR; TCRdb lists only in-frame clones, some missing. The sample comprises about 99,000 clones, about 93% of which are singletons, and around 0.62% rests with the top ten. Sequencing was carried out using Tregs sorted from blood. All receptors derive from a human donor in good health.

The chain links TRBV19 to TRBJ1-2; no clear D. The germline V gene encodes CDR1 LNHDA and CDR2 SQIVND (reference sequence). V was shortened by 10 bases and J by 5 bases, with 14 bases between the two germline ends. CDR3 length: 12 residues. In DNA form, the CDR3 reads TGTGCCACCGCAACGGAACTATATGGCTACACCTTC. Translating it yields CATATELYGYTF.

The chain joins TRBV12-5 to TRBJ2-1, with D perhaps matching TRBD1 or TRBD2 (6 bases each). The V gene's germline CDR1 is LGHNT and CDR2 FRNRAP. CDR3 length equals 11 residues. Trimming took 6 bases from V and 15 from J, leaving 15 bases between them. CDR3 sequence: CASGPYREAFF. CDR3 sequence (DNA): TGTGCTAGTGGACCCTACAGGGAGGCGTTCTTC.

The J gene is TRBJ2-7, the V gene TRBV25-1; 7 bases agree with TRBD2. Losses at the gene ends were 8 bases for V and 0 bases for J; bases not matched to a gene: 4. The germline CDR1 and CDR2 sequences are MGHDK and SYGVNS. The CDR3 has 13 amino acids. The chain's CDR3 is CASLGRNSYEQYF. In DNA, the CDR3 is TGTGCCAGCCTCGGGAGGAACTCCTACGAGCAGTACTTC.

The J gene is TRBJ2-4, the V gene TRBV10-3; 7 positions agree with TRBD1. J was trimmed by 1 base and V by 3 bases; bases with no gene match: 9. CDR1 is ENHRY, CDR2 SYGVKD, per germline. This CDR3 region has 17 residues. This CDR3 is CAISEPDRESAKNIQYF. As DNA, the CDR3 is TGTGCCATCAGTGAACCTGACAGGGAATCGGCCAAAAACATTCAGTACTTC.

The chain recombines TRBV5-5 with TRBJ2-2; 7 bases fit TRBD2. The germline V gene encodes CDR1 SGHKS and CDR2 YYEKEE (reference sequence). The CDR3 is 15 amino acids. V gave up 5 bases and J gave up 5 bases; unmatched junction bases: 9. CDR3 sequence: CASRPGLEGTGELFF. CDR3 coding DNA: TGTGCCAGCAGACCCGGACTAGAGGGGACCGGGGAGCTGTTTTTT.

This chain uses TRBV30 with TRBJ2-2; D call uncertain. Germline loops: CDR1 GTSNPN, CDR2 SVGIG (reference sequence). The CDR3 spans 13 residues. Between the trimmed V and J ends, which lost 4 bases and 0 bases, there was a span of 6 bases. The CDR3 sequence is CAWITANTGELFF. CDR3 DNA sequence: TGTGCCTGGATTACGGCGAACACCGGGGAGCTGTTTTTT.

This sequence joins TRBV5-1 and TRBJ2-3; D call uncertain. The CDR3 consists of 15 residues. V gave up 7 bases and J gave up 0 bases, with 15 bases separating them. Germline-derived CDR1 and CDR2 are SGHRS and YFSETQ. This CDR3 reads CASRARRSSTDTQYF. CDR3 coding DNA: TGCGCCAGCCGAGCTAGGCGTTCTAGCACAGATACGCAGTATTTT.

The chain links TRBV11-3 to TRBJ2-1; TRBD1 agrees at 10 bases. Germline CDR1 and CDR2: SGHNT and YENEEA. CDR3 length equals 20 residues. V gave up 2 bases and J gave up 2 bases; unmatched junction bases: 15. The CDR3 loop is CASSLNRDRGPGGTYNEQFF. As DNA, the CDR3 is TGTGCCAGCAGCTTAAACCGGGACAGGGGACCCGGGGGGACCTACAATGAGCAGTTCTTC.

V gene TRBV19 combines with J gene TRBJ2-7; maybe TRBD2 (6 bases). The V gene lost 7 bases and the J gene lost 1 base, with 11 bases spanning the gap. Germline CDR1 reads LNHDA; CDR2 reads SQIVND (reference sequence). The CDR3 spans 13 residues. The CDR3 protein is CASKRLGSYEQYF. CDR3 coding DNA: TGTGCCAGTAAGCGACTAGGATCCTACGAGCAGTACTTC.

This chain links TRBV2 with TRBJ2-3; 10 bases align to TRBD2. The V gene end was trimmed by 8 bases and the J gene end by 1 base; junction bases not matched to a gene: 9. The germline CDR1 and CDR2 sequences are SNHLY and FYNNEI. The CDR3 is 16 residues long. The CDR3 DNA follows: TGTGCCAGCGGTCTAGCGGGAGCAGTGGGCACAGATACGCAGTATTTT. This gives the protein CASGLAGAVGTDTQYF.

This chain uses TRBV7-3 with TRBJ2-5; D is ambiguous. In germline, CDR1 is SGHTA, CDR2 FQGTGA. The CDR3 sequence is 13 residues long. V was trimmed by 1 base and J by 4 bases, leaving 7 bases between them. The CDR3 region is CASSLSAIETQYF. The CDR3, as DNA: TGTGCCAGCAGCTTAAGTGCAATAGAGACCCAGTACTTC.

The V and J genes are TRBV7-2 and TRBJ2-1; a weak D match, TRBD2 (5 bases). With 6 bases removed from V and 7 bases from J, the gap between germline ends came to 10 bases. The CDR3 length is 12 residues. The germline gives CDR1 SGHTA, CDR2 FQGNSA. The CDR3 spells CASRRTENEQFF. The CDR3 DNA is TGTGCCAGCAGGCGGACTGAAAATGAGCAGTTCTTC.

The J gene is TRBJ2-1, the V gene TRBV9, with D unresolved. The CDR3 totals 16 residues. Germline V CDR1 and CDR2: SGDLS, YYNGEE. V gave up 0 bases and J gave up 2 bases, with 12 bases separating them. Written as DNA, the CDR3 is TGTGCCAGCAGCGTAGTTCAGAGACCCACCTACAATGAGCAGTTCTTC. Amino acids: CASSVVQRPTYNEQFF.

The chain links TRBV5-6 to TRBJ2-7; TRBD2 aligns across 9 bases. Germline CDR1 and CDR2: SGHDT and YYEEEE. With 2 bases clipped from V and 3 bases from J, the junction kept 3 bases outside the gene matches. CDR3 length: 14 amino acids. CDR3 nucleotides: TGTGCCAGCAGCTTAGGCGGGAGGGTCTACGAGCAGTACTTC. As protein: CASSLGGRVYEQYF.

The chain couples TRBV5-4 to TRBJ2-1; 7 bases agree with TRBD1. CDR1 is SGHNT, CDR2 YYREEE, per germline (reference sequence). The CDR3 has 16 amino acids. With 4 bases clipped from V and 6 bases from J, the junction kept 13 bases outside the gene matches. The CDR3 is CASSPPLGTDLNEQFF. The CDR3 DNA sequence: TGTGCCAGCAGCCCCCCCCTGGGGACAGACCTCAATGAGCAGTTCTTC.

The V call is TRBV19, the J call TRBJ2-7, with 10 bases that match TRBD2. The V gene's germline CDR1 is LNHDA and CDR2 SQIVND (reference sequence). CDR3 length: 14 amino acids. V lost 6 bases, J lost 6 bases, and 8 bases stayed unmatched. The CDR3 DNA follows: TGTGCCAGTAGAAGACTAGCGGGTGAGTCCGAGCAGTACTTC. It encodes CASRRLAGESEQYF.

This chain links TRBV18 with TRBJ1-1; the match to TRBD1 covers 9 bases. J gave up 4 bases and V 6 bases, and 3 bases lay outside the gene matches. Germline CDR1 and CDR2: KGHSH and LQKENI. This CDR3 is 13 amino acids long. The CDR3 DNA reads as TGTGCCAGCTCGCCGACAGGGGGCACTGAAGCTTTCTTT. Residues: CASSPTGGTEAFF. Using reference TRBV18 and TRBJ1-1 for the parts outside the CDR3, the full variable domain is NAGVMQNPRHLVRRRGQEARLRCSPMKGHSHVYWYRQLPEEGLKFMVYLQKENIIDESGMPKERFSAEFPKEGPSILRIQQVVRGDSAAYFCASSPTGGTEAFFGQGTRLTVV.

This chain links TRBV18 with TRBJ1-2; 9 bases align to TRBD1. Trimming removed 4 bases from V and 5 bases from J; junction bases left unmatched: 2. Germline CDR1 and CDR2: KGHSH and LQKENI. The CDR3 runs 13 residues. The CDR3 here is CASSLGQGYGYTF. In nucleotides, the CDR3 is TGTGCCAGCTCACTTGGACAGGGGTATGGCTACACCTTC.

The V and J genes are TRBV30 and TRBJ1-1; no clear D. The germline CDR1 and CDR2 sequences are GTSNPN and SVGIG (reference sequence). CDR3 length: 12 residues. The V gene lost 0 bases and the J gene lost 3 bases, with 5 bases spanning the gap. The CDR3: CAWSVGYTEAFF. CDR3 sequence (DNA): TGTGCCTGGAGTGTAGGGTACACTGAAGCTTTCTTT.

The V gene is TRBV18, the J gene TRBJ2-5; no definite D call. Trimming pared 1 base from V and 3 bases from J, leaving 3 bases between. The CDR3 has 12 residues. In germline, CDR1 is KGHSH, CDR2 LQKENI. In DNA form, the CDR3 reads TGTGCCAGCTCACCACGGGAAGAGACCCAGTACTTC. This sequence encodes CASSPREETQYF.

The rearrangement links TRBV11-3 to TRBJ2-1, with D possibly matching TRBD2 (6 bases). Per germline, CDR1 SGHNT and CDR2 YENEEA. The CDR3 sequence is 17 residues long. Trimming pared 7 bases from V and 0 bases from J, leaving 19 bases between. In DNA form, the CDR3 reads TGTGCCAGCACCAAAGGAACGGGAGTTAGCTCCTACAATGAGCAGTTCTTC. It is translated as CASTKGTGVSSYNEQFF.

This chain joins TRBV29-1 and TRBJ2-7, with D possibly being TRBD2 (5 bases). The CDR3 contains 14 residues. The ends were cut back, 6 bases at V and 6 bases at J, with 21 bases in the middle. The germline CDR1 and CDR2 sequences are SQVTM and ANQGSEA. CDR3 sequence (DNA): TGCAGCGTGGCACGGACTGGGTCGTATCGCGAGCAGTACTTC. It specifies CSVARTGSYREQYF.

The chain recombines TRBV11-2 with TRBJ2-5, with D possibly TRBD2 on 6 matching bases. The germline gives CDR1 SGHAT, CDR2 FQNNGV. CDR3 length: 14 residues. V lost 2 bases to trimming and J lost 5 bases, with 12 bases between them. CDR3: CASSLQLGGETQYF. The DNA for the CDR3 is TGTGCCAGCAGCTTACAACTAGGAGGGGAGACCCAGTACTTC.

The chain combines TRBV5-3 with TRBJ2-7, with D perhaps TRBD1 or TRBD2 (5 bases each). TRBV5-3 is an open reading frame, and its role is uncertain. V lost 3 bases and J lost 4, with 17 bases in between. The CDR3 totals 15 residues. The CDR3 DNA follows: TGTGCCAGAAGCTATCCCGGGACCGATCGTTACGAGCAGTACTTC. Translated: CARSYPGTDRYEQYF.

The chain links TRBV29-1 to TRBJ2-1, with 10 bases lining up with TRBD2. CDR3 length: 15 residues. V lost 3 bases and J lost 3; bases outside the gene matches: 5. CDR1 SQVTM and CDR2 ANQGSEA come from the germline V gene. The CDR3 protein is CSVDSPSGSYNEQFF. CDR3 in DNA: TGCAGCGTTGATTCTCCTAGCGGGAGCTACAATGAGCAGTTCTTC.